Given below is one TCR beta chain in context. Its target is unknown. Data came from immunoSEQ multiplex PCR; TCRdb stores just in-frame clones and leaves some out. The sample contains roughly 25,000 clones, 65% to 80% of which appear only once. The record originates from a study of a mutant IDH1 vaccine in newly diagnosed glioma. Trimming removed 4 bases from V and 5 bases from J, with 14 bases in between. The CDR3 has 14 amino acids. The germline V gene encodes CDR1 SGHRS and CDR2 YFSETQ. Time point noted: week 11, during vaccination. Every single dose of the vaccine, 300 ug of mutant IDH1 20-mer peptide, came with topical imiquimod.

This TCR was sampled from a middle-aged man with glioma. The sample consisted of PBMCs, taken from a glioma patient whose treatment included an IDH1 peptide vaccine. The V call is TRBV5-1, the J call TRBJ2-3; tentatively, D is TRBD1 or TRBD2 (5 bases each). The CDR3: CASSDRDPRDTQYF. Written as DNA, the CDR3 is TGCGCCAGCAGCGACCGGGACCCTCGAGATACGCAGTATTTT. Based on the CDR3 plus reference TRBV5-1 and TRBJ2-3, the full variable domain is KAGVTQTPRYLIKTRGQQVTLSCSPISGHRSVSWYQQTPGQGLQFLFEYFSETQRNKGNFPGRFSGRQFSNSRSEMNVSTLELGDSALYLCASSDRDPRDTQYFGPGTRLTVL.